This T cell receptor beta chain emerged from a study of long-term antiretroviral therapy in people with HIV. From germline, CDR1 is SEHNR and CDR2 FQNEAQ (reference sequence). Deletions cut 5 bases from V and 1 base from J, with 14 bases between. The CDR3 runs to 15 residues. Survey level was the resolution at which the v3.0 immunoSEQ assay ran. TCRdb keeps only in-frame clones here, not all; method: immunoSEQ multiplex PCR. The table shows approximately 30,000 clones, with roughly 83% occurring only once. Study-wide results and limits: There were no data on ART adherence, viral resistance or therapy changes, a gap that limits inferences about post-ART repertoire changes. Although diversity increased after ART, it remained lower than in transplant donor controls.

On this clone: What it binds is not known.

The TCR was taken from a young man with HIV. This chain links TRBV7-9 with TRBJ2-5, with unresolved D. This specimen consisted of unsorted PBMCs, obtained 1.9 years after starting antiretroviral therapy. This CDR3 is CASSPKSRIQETQYF. The CDR3 nucleotides are TGTGCCAGCAGCCCTAAATCTAGGATCCAAGAGACCCAGTACTTC.